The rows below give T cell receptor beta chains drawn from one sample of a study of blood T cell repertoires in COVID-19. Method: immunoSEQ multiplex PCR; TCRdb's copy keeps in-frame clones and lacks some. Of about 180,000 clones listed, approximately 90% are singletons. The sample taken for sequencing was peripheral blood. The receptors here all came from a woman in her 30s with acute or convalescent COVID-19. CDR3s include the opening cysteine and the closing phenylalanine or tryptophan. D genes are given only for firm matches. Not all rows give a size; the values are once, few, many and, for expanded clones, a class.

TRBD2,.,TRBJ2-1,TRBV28,TGTGCCAGCAGTTTGTCCGGGGGGAGTCTCTCCTACCAGTTCTTC,CASSLSGGSLSYQFF
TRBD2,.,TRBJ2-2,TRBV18,TGTGCCAGCTCATCAGGACTAGCGGACACCGGGGAGCTGTTTTTT,CASSSGLADTGELFF
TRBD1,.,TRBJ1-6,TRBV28,TGTGCCAGCTGTACAGGGGTTTCACCCCTCCACTTT,CASCTGVSPLHF
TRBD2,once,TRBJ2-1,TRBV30,TGTGCCTGGAGTCACGGGAGGATCTACAATGAGCAGTTCTTC,CAWSHGRIYNEQFF
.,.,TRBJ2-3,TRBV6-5,TGTGCCAGCAGTTATAGGGGGAACTCAGATACGCAGTATTTT,CASSYRGNSDTQYF
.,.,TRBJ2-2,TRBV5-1,TGCGCCAGCAGCCTCCCTCGGGATGCGAACACCGGGGAGCTGTTTTTT,CASSLPRDANTGELFF
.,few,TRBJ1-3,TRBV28,TGTGCCAGCAGTTCCCCTTCGGACACCATATATTTT,CASSSPSDTIYF
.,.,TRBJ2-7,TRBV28,TGTGCCAGCAGTTTATGGAGGATGGGGGGCTACGAGCAGTACTTC,CASSLWRMGGYEQYF
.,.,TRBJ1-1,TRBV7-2,TGTGCCAGCAGCTCCGATAGGAACACTGAAGCTTTCTTT,CASSSDRNTEAFF
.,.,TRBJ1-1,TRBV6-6,TGTGCCAGCAGACAGGGCGTGAACACTGAAGCTTTCTTT,CASRQGVNTEAFF
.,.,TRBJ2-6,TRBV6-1,TGTGCCAGCAGTGAAGCCGTCCCTGGGGCCAACGTCCTGACTTTC,CASSEAVPGANVLTF
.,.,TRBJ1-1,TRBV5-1,TGCGCCAGCAGCTTTTCAACAGGGAGCACTGAAGCTTTCTTT,CASSFSTGSTEAFF
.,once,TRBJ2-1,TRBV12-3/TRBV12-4,TGTGCCAGCACTAGGACTCCATACAATGAGCAGTTCTTC,CASTRTPYNEQFF
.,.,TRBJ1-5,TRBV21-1,TGTGCCAGCAGCAACGATGAGCAGCCCCAGCATTTT,CASSNDEQPQHF
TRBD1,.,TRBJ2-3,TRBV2,TGTGCCATAACACAGGGGAGCGGCACAGATACGCAGTATTTT,CAITQGSGTDTQYF
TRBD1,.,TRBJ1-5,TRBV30,TGTGCCTGGAGACAGGGGGCGAGTCAGCCCCAGCATTTT,CAWRQGASQPQHF
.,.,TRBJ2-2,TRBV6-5,TGTGCCAGCAGTCCCACAGGGAACACCGGGGAGCTGTTTTTT,CASSPTGNTGELFF
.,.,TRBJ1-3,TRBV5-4,TGTGCCAGCAGCCAGATAGGGGCCTCTGGAAACACCATATATTTT,CASSQIGASGNTIYF
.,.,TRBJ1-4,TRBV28,TGTGCCAGCAGTTTAGGAGGGTTAACTAATGAAAAACTGTTTTTT,CASSLGGLTNEKLFF
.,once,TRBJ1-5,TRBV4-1,TGCGCCAGCAGCTCGGGGAAAAATCAGCCCCAGCATTTT,CASSSGKNQPQHF
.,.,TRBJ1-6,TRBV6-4,TGTGCCAGCACCTATGTGGGGGGGCTGAATTCACCCCTCCACTTT,CASTYVGGLNSPLHF
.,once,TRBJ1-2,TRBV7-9,TGTGCCAGCAGCTTGGGAGGGGGATACACCTTC,CASSLGGGYTF
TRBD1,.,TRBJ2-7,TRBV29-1,TGCAGCGTTGTGGGGACAGCCTACGAGCAGTACTTC,CSVVGTAYEQYF
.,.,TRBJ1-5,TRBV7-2,TGTGCCAGCAGCCCCTTTAGCCAAAAGGCCCAGCCCCAGCATTTT,CASSPFSQKAQPQHF
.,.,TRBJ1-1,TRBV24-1,TGTGCCACCAGTGAATCCGCGGGAGGTGAAGCTTTCTTT,CATSESAGGEAFF
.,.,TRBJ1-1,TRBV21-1,TGTGCCAGCGTTTGGGACTTTGTGAACACTGAAGCTTTCTTT,CASVWDFVNTEAFF
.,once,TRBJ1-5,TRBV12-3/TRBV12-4,TGTGCCAGCGGGCGACCCAATCAGCCCCAGCATTTT,CASGRPNQPQHF
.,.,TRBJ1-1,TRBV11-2,TGTGCCAGCAGCTTCGACAGGAGAAACACTGAAGCTTTCTTT,CASSFDRRNTEAFF
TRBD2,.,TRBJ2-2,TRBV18,TGTGCCAGCTCGCCAAAACTAGCGGGTAACACCGGGGAGCTGTTTTTT,CASSPKLAGNTGELFF
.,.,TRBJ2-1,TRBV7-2,TGTGCCAGCAGCCCCCAGACCAGGGGTGATGAGCAGTTCTTC,CASSPQTRGDEQFF
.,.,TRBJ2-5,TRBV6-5,TGTGCCAGCGGGGGCGAGACCCAGTACTTC,CASGGETQYF
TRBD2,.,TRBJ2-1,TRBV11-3,TGTGCCAGCAGCTTGGGGATAGTAGCGGGAGGATTCAATGAGCAGTTCTTC,CASSLGIVAGGFNEQFF
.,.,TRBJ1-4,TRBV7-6,TGTGCCAGCAGCAAGAATCGAGGGGAAAAACTGTTTTTT,CASSKNRGEKLFF
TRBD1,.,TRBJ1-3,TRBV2,TGTGCCAGCAGTGAAGCCAGGGGGCTTGGAAACACCATATATTTT,CASSEARGLGNTIYF
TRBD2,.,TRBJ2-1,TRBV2,TGTGCCAGCAGGCGACTAGCGGGAGTAGACTATGAGCAGTTCTTC,CASRRLAGVDYEQFF
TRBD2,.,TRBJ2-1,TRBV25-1,TGTGCCAGCAGAACCCTAGCGGGTCAAGGGTACAATGAGCAGTTCTTC,CASRTLAGQGYNEQFF